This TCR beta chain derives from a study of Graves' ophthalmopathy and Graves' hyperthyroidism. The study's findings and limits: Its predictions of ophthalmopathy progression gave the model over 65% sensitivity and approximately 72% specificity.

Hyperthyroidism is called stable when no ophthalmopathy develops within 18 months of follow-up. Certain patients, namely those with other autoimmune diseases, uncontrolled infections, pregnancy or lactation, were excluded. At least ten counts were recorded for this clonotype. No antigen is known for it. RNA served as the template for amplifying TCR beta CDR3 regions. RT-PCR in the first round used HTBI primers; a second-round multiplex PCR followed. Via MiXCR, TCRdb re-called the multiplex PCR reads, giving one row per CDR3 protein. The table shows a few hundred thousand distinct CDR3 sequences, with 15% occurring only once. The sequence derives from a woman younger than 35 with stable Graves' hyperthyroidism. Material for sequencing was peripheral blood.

Here the CDR3 reads CASSLDKTGGYNSPLHF. CDR3 nucleotides: TGTGCCAGCAGCTTAGATAAGACAGGGGGGTATAATTCACCCCTCCACTTT. This chain connects TRBV7-2 to TRBJ1-6, with 9 bases lining up with TRBD1. CDR1 SGHTA and CDR2 FQGNSA come from the germline V gene. Trimming at V came to 1 base and at J to 4 bases, leaving 5 bases not matched to a gene. The CDR3 is 17 residues long.